This T cell receptor (beta chain) derives from a study of T cells in women clearing cervical HPV infection. TCRdb keeps only in-frame clones here, not all; method: immunoSEQ multiplex PCR. The listing contains approximately 31,000 clones. Of note for this clone: The read ends 3 residues shy of where the CDR3 ends; the end is completed using the germline J gene.

Trimming removed 0 bases from V and 4 bases from J; junction bases left unmatched: 4. Germline CDR1 is SGHTA and CDR2 is FQGTGA. This CDR3 has 17 residues. This chain links TRBV7-3 with TRBJ2-7; 15 bases agree with TRBD2. What was sequenced was blood buffy coat. The receptor's source is a woman aged 18 to 75 with a cervical HPV16 infection that either progressed to CIN3+ or cleared (not recorded which). The chain's CDR3 is CASSLTGTSGGPYEQYF. The sequenced CDR3 bases are TGTGCCAGCAGCTTAACTGGGACTAGCGGGGGGCCTTACGAG.